Below, one T cell receptor beta chain is given with its context. This clonotype was counted a few times. What this receptor recognizes is not known. One base away there is no much larger clone; base qualities are not given. The data belong to a study of T-cell reconstitution after alpha-beta-depleted transplantation in children (dated by TCRdb to between 2015 and 2016). With regard to the full study: Using TCR repertoire profiling, the study followed T-cell immune reconstitution in a quantitative way in children after TCRalphabeta/CD19-depleted allogeneic hematopoietic cell transplantation.

The CDR3 measures 12 amino acids from cysteine to phenylalanine. Only the CDR3 region is kept as DNA, spanning 36 bases read in frame from base 1. The germline V gene (reference sequence) sets CDR1 to LGHDT and CDR2 to YNNKEL. Trimming costs V 6 bases and J 9 bases, and their ends lie 12 bases apart. The library was obtained by PCR. The instrument was an Illumina HiSeq 2500. To normalize quantification of the TCRbeta repertoire, the TCR libraries were built with molecular barcoding that relied on unique molecular identifiers. Starting from the raw public reads, TCRdb applied fastp trimming at Q25, assembled clones with MiXCR and retained in-frame beta chains. Each record represents a unique CDR3 protein, reported with the most common genes and DNA among its rows. This sample comprises over 550,000 distinct CDR3 sequences, approximately 10% of them detected only once. Of the sample, about 4.3% is held by the ten largest clones.

The specimen was PBMCs from the stem cell graft donor, collected from the stem cell graft. The receptor comes from a human donor who donated a stem cell graft to a child with acute myeloid leukemia. The V and J genes are TRBV3-1 and TRBJ2-1; possibly the D gene is TRBD2, per 6 matching bases. Here is the DNA: TGTGCCAGCAGTCCCCGCGGGATTGAGCAGTTCTTC. Its protein product is CASSPRGIEQFF.